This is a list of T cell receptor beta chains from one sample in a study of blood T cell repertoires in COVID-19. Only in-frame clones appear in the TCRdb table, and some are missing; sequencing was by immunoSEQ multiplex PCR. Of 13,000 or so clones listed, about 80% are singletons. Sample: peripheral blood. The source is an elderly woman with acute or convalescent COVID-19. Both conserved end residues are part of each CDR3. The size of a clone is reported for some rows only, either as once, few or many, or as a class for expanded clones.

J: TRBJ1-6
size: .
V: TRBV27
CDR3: CASSFRGDNSPLHF

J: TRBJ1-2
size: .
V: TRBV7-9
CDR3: CASSLAQGYGYTF

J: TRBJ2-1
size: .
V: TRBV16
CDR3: CASSHRIRGGDGSYNEQFF

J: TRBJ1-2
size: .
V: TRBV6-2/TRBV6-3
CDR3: CASSYSPTGKVDYGYTF

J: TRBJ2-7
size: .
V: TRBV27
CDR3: CASSPWDRPYEQYF

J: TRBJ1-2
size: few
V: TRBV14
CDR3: CASSPLGLTGTNYGYTF

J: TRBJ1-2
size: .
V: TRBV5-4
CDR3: CASSPRQGNGYTF

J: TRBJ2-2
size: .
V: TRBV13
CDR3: CASSRTGETGELFF

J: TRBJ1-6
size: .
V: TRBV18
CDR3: CASSPTGTGYNSPLHF

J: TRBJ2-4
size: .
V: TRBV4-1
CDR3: CASSSGENIQYF

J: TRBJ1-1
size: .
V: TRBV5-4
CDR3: CASSGWTGAYLRNTEAFF

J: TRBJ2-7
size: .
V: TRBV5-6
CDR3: CASSLVRNYEQYF

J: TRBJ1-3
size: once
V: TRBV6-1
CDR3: CASSSGLLSGNTIYF

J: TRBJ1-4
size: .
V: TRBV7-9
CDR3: CASSQRQGEGEKLFF

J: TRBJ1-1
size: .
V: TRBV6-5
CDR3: CASRIWDKSTEAFF

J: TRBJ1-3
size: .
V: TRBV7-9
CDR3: CASSPSGEPGNTIYF

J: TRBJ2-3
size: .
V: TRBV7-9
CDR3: CASSFAGGHTDTQYF